This T cell receptor beta chain comes out of a study of breast tumors, draining lymph nodes, adjacent tissues. Germline trimming cut 5 bases from V and 5 bases from J; bases unmatched to any gene: 5. The CDR3 is 15 amino acids. CDR1 is MNHEY, CDR2 SVGEGT, per germline. TCRdb re-analysed the multiplex PCR reads in MiXCR, keeping a single row per CDR3 protein. Among roughly 13,000 distinct CDR3 sequences, roughly 50% were seen once, and the ten largest hold approximately 30%. This TCR derives from a female donor with breast cancer. Some clones in this sample may be carry-over from other donors' samples. Input material: tumor-adjacent breast tissue. The chain couples TRBV6-2 or TRBV6-3 to TRBJ2-1; 11 bases match TRBD2. DNA for the CDR3: TGTGCCAGCAGTGACTGGGGACTAGCGGACAATGAGCAGTTCTTC. It is translated as CASSDWGLADNEQFF.